This entry features one T cell receptor beta chain sequence. Its antigen is not known. This sample was included in a study of T cell responses to AZD1222 COVID-19 vaccine. Study observations and caveats: Of the AZD1222 recipients, only 5 or 6 were seropositive at baseline. The breadth and depth of Spike-specific TCRs increased once two AZD1222 doses had been given.

Clones were read by immunoSEQ multiplex PCR, and TCRdb kept only the in-frame ones, dropping some. The sample shows nearly 200,000 clones, over 85% of them seen only once. Germline-derived CDR1 and CDR2 are SGHKS and YYEKEE (reference sequence). V was trimmed by 3 bases and J by 0 bases, leaving 11 bases between them. The CDR3 contains 15 residues. The source material was peripheral blood, sampled 28 days after the second AZD1222 dose. This sequence joins TRBV5-5 and TRBJ2-3; unclear D gene. The receptor was isolated from an adult who received the AZD1222 COVID-19 vaccine. The CDR3 bases are TGTGCCAGCAGCTCCCGACTCTTCAGCACAGATACGCAGTATTTT. This codes for CASSSRLFSTDTQYF.